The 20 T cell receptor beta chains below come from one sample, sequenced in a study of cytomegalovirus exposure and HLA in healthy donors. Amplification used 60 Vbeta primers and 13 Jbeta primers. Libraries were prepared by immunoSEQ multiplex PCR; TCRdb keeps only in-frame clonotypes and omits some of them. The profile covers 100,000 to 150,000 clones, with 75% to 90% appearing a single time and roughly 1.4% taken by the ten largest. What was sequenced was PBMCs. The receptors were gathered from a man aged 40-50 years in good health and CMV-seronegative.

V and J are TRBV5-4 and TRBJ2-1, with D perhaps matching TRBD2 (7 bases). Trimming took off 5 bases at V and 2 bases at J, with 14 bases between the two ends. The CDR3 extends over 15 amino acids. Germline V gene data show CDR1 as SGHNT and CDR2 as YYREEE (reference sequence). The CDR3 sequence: CASRRSGGTYNEQFF. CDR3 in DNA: TGTGCCAGCAGGCGCTCGGGGGGCACCTACAATGAGCAGTTCTTC.

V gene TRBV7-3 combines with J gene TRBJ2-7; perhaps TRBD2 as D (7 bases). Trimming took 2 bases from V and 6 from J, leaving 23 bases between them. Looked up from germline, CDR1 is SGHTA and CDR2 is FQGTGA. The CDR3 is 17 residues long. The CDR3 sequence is CASSLGHAGASRGEQYF. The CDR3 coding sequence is TGTGCCAGCAGCTTAGGACATGCGGGGGCTAGTAGGGGCGAGCAGTACTTC. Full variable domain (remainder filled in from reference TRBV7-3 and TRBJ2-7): GAGVSQTPSNKVTEKGKYVELRCDPISGHTALYWYRQSLGQGPEFLIYFQGTGAADDSGLPNDRFFAVRPEGSVSTLKIQRTERGDSAVYLCASSLGHAGASRGEQYFGPGTRLTVT.

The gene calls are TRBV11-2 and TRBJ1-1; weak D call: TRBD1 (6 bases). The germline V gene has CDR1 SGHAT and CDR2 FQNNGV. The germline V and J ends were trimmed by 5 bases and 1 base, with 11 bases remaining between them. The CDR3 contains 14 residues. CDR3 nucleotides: TGTGCCAGCAGCAAGCCGGGACAGAACACTGAAGCTTTCTTT. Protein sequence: CASSKPGQNTEAFF. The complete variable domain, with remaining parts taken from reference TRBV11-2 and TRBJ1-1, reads EAGVAQSPRYKIIEKRQSVAFWCNPISGHATLYWYQQILGQGPKLLIQFQNNGVVDDSQLPKDRFSAERLKGVDSTLKIQPAKLEDSAVYLCASSKPGQNTEAFFGQGTRLTVV.

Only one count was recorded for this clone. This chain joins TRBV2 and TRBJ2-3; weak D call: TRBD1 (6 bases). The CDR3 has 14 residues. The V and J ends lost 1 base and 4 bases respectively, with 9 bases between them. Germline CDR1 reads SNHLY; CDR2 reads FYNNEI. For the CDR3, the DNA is TGTGCCAGCAGTGAAGACAGGGTCCCAGATACGCAGTATTTT. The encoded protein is CASSEDRVPDTQYF.

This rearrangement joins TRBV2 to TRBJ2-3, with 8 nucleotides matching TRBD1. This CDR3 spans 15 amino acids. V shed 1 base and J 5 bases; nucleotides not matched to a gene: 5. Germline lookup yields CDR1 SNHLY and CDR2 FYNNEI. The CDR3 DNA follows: TGTGCCAGCAGTGAAGGTCAGGGGGCGAGAGATACGCAGTATTTT. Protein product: CASSEGQGARDTQYF.

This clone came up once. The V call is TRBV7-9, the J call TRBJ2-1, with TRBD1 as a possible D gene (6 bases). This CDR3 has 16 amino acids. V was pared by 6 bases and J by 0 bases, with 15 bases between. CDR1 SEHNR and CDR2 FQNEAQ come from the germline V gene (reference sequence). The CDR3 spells CASSPKGGISYNEQFF. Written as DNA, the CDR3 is TGTGCCAGCAGTCCAAAAGGGGGAATCTCCTACAATGAGCAGTTCTTC.

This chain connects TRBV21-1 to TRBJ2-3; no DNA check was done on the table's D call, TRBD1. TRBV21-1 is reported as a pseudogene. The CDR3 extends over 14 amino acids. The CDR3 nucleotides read TGTGCCAGCAGAGCGGACAGAAGCACAGATACGCAGTATTTT. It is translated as CASRADRSTDTQYF.

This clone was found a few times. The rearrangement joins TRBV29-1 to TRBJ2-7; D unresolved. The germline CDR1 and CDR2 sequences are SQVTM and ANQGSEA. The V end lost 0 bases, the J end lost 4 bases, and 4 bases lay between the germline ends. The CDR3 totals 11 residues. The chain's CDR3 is CSVEDLYEQYF. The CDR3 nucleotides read TGCAGCGTTGAAGATCTTTACGAGCAGTACTTC.

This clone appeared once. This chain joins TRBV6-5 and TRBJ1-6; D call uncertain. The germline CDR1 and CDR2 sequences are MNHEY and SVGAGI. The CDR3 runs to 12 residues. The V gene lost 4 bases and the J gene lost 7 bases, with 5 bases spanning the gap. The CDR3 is CASSFRNSPLHF. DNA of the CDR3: TGTGCCAGCAGTTTCAGAAATTCACCCCTCCACTTT.

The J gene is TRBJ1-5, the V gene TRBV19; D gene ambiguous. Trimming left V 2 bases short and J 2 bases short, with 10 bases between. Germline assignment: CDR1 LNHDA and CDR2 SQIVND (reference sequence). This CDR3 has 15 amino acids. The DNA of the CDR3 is TGTGCCAGTAGTATAATGGCAGCGGGCAATCAGCCCCAGCATTTT. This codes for CASSIMAAGNQPQHF.

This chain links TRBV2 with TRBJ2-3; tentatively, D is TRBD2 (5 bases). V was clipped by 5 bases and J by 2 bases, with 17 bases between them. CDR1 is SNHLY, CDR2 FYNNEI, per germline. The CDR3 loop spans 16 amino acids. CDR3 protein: CASSSGLSRVTDTQYF. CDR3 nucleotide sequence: TGTGCCAGCAGTTCTGGACTGTCAAGGGTCACAGATACGCAGTATTTT.

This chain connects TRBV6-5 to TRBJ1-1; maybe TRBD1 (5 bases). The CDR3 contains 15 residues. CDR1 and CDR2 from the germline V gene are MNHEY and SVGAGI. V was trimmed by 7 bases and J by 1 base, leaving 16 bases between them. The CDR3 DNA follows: TGTGCCAGCATGGGGCAACGGGTAGGGAACACTGAAGCTTTCTTT. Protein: CASMGQRVGNTEAFF.

The CDR3 DNA sequence: TGCGCCAGCAGCCAAACCTCCTCAGGGGGGTACGAGCAGTACTTC. This codes for CASSQTSSGGYEQYF. The J gene is TRBJ2-7, the V gene TRBV4-3; D possibly corresponds to TRBD1 (7 bases). The CDR3 loop spans 15 amino acids. Germline V gene lookup returns CDR1 LGHNA and CDR2 YSLEER. The V and J ends lost 2 bases and 4 bases respectively, with 15 bases between them.

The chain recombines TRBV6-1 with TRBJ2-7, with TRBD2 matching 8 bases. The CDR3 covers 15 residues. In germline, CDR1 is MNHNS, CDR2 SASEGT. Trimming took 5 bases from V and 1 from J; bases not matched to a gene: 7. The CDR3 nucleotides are TGTGCCAGCAGTTCCTTAGCGGGACAATCCTACGAGCAGTACTTC. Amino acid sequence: CASSSLAGQSYEQYF.

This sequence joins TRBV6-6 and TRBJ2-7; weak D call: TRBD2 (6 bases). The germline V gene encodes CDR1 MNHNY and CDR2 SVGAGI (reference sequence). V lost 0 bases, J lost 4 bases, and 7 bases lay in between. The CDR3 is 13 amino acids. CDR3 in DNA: TGTGCCAGCAGTTACTCGGAGGGGTACGAGCAGTACTTC. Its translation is CASSYSEGYEQYF.

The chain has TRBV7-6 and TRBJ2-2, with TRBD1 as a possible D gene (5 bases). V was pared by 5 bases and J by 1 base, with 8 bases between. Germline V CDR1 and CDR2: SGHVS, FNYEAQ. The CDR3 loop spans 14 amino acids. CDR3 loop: CASSATVNTGELFF. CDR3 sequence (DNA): TGTGCCAGCAGCGCGACAGTGAACACCGGGGAGCTGTTTTTT.

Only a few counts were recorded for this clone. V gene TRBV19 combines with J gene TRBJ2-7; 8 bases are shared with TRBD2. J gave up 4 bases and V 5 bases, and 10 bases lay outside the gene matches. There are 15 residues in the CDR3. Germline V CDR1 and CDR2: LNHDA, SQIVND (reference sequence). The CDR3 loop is CASSLSGDPPYEQYF. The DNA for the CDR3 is TGTGCCAGTAGTCTTAGCGGGGACCCCCCGTACGAGCAGTACTTC.

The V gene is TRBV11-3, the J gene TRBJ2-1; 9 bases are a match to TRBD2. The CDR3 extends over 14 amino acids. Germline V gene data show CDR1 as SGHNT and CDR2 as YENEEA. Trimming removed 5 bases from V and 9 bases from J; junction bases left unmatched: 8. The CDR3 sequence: CASSPGTSIVEQFF. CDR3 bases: TGTGCCAGCAGCCCCGGGACTAGCATCGTTGAGCAGTTCTTC. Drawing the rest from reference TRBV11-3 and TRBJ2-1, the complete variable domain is EAGVVQSPRYKIIEKKQPVAFWCNPISGHNTLYWYLQNLGQGPELLIRYENEEAVDDSQLPKDRFSAERLKGVDSTLKIQPAELGDSAVYLCASSPGTSIVEQFFGPGTRLTVL.

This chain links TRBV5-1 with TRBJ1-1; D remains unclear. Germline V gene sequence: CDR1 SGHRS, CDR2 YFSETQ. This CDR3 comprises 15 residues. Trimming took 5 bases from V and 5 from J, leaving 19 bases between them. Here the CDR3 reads CASSPDAGPGTEAFF. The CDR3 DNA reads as TGCGCCAGCAGTCCTGATGCGGGTCCTGGAACTGAAGCTTTCTTT.

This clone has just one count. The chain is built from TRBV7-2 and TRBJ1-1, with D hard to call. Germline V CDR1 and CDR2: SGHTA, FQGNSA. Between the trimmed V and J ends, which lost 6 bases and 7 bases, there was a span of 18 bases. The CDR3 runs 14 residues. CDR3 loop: CASRLPGSTLEAFF. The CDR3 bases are TGTGCCAGCAGATTACCCGGGTCGACCCTTGAAGCTTTCTTT. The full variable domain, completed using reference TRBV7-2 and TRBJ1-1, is GAGVSQSPSNKVTEKGKDVELRCDPISGHTALYWYRQSLGQGLEFLIYFQGNSAPDKSGLPSDRFSAERTGGSVSTLTIQRTQQEDSAVYLCASRLPGSTLEAFFGQGTRLTVV.